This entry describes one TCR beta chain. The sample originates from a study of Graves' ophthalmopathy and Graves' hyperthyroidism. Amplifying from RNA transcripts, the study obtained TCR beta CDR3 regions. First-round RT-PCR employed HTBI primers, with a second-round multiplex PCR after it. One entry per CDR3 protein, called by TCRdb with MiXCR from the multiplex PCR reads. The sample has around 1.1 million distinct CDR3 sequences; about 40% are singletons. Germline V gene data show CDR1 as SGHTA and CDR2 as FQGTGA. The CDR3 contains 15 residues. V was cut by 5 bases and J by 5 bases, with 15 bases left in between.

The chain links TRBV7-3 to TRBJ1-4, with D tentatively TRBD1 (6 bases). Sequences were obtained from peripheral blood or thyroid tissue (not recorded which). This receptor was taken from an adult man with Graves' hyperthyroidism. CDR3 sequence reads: CASSLPGTPNEKLFF. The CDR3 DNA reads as TGTGCCAGCAGCCTACCCGGGACACCGAATGAAAAACTGTTTTTT.